Each of the 7 T cell receptor beta chains below was sequenced from the same sample in a study of a mutant IDH1 vaccine in newly diagnosed glioma. Time point defined: week 23, last vaccination. Every vaccination contained 300 ug of the mutant IDH1 20-mer peptide and was paired with topical imiquimod. Profiled with immunoSEQ multiplex PCR; TCRdb holds only in-frame clones, not every one. The sample has approximately 79,000 clones, approximately 85% seen once. No antigens are known for them. The input for sequencing was PBMCs, taken from a glioma patient whose treatment included an IDH1 peptide vaccine. The receptors stem from a woman between 50 and 59 years old with glioma.

The chain joins TRBV11-1 to TRBJ2-1, with D possibly TRBD2 on 6 matching bases. Trimming took off 4 bases at V and 4 bases at J, with 17 bases between the two ends. The CDR3 has 16 amino acids. In germline, CDR1 is SGHAT, CDR2 FQDESV (reference sequence). The CDR3 loop reads CASSSRGSSAYNEQFF. The CDR3 bases are TGTGCCAGCAGCTCCCGAGGGTCTAGCGCATACAATGAGCAGTTCTTC.

The chain links TRBV19 to TRBJ1-1; 7 bases agree with TRBD1. Trimming removed 11 bases from V and 0 bases from J; junction bases left unmatched: 9. The V gene's germline CDR1 is LNHDA and CDR2 SQIVND (reference sequence). This CDR3 comprises 14 residues. The CDR3 region is CAVREGQVNTEAFF. The CDR3 DNA sequence: TGTGCCGTCAGAGAAGGACAGGTGAACACTGAAGCTTTCTTT.

The rearrangement uses TRBV5-1 and TRBJ2-2; possible D gene TRBD1, 5 bases. Trimming left V 6 bases short and J 4 bases short, with 16 bases between. CDR3 length equals 15 residues. Germline loops: CDR1 SGHRS, CDR2 YFSETQ. CDR3 coding DNA: TGCGCCAGCACTCTAGGTCAGGGCTTCACCGGGGAGCTGTTTTTT. Translation gives CASTLGQGFTGELFF.

This chain links TRBV5-1 with TRBJ2-1; 11 nucleotides align to TRBD1. Germline V gives CDR1 SGHRS, CDR2 YFSETQ. The CDR3 covers 15 residues. V shed 2 bases and J 7 bases; nucleotides not matched to a gene: 5. The CDR3 loop is CASSLGQGAWNEQFF. The CDR3 DNA is TGCGCCAGCAGCTTAGGACAGGGGGCGTGGAATGAGCAGTTCTTC.

The rearrangement joins TRBV7-9 to TRBJ2-1; 11 bases are a match to TRBD1. Germline assignment: CDR1 SEHNR and CDR2 FQNEAQ (reference sequence). V lost 5 bases and J lost 6; bases outside the gene matches: 9. The CDR3 is made up of 16 amino acids. The CDR3 loop reads CASSLSPGTGGNEQFF. The CDR3 nucleotides read TGTGCCAGCAGCCTCTCGCCCGGGACAGGGGGCAATGAGCAGTTCTTC.

The table lists this clone with a few counts. The V call is TRBV29-1, the J call TRBJ1-4; D is uncertain. Germline CDR1 SQVTM, CDR2 ANQGSEA. V shed 7 bases and J shed 8 bases, with 11 bases lying between them. The CDR3 length is 11 residues. The DNA of the CDR3 is TGCAGCGCAGGAATTAGAGAAAAACTGTTTTTT. This translates into CSAGIREKLFF.

This clone was seen just once. The V call is TRBV19, the J call TRBJ2-2, with TRBD1 identical over 7 bases. J was trimmed by 3 bases and V by 7 bases; bases with no gene match: 8. CDR3 size: 15 residues. Germline V CDR1 and CDR2: LNHDA, SQIVND (reference sequence). Here the CDR3 reads CASTPQGPYTGELFF. Here the CDR3 DNA reads TGTGCCAGTACCCCACAGGGGCCTTACACCGGGGAGCTGTTTTTT.